Listed here are 30 T cell receptor beta chains from one sample, sequenced in a study of cytomegalovirus exposure and HLA in healthy donors. With 60 Vbeta and 13 Jbeta primers, the PCR was carried out. Profiled with immunoSEQ multiplex PCR; TCRdb holds only in-frame clones, not every one. This table holds roughly 140,000 clones. The source material was PBMCs. These receptors were collected from a male donor in good health and CMV-seronegative.

This rearrangement joins TRBV9 to TRBJ1-2; D is perhaps TRBD1 (5 bases). Germline V CDR1 and CDR2: SGDLS, YYNGEE. Trimming took off 0 bases at V and 4 bases at J, with 7 bases between the two ends. This CDR3 has 13 residues. Here the CDR3 reads CASSVGQGYGYTF. DNA of the CDR3: TGTGCCAGCAGCGTAGGTCAGGGCTATGGCTACACCTTC.

The rearrangement links TRBV7-6 to TRBJ1-5, with TRBD1 identical over 7 bases. Germline-derived CDR1 and CDR2 are SGHVS and FNYEAQ. V lost 8 bases to trimming and J lost 3 bases; unmatched junction nucleotides: 7. This CDR3 spans 14 amino acids. The CDR3: CASSAGGPNQPQHF. The DNA for the CDR3 is TGTGCCAGCTCGGCAGGGGGACCCAATCAGCCCCAGCATTTT.

The chain joins TRBV5-4 to TRBJ1-2; D is undetermined. The CDR3 is 14 amino acids. The germline gives CDR1 SGHNT, CDR2 YYREEE (reference sequence). V was trimmed by 9 bases and J by 0 bases, leaving 15 bases between them. CDR3: CATSGSGANYGYTF. Written as DNA, the CDR3 is TGTGCCACCTCCGGATCTGGAGCTAACTATGGCTACACCTTC.

The genes are TRBV15 and TRBJ2-3; TRBD1 might be the D (8 bases). Germline loops: CDR1 LNHNV, CDR2 YYDKDF (reference sequence). The CDR3 runs to 20 residues. The V and J ends lost 1 base and 6 bases respectively, with 29 bases between them. CDR3 in amino acids: CATSRASGVGGQVPPDTQYF. Written as DNA, the CDR3 is TGTGCCACCAGCAGAGCCAGCGGGGTTGGGGGACAGGTGCCCCCGGATACGCAGTATTTT. The whole variable domain, remainder taken from reference TRBV15 and TRBJ2-3, is DAMVIQNPRYQVTQFGKPVTLSCSQTLNHNVMYWYQQKSSQAPKLLFHYYDKDFNNEADTPDNFQSRRPNTSFCFLDIRSPGLGDTAMYLCATSRASGVGGQVPPDTQYFGPGTRLTVL.

The chain joins TRBV6-1 to TRBJ1-1; D might be TRBD1 (5 bases). CDR3 size: 12 residues. Trimming took 2 bases from V and 6 from J, leaving 7 bases between them. Germline V gene sequence: CDR1 MNHNS, CDR2 SASEGT. CDR3: CASSEKGSEAFF. For the CDR3, the DNA is TGTGCCAGCAGTGAAAAGGGGTCTGAAGCTTTCTTT.

The CDR3 region has the DNA TGTGCCAGCAGCACCACGGGTGGCGGGAACAATGAGCAGTTCTTC. Amino acid sequence: CASSTTGGGNNEQFF. The gene calls are TRBV7-2 and TRBJ2-1; maybe TRBD2 (6 bases). Between the trimmed V and J ends, which lost 5 bases and 5 bases, there was a span of 16 bases. The germline gives CDR1 SGHTA, CDR2 FQGNSA. The CDR3 runs 15 residues.

J is TRBJ1-5 and V is TRBV2, with 7 positions matching TRBD1. From germline, CDR1 is SNHLY and CDR2 FYNNEI. After removal of 6 bases from V and 7 bases from J, the junction contained 12 bases not matched to a gene. CDR3 length: 15 residues. The CDR3 sequence: CASSADRVFEQPQHF. DNA for the CDR3: TGTGCCAGCAGCGCCGACAGGGTATTCGAACAGCCCCAGCATTTT.

The rearrangement links TRBV6-6 to TRBJ1-1; 7 bases line up with TRBD1. V shed 7 bases and J 1 base; nucleotides not matched to a gene: 9. The length of the CDR3 is 15 residues. The germline gives CDR1 MNHNY, CDR2 SVGAGI (reference sequence). The CDR3 nucleotides are TGTGCCAGCACCCTACTGGGACAGTCGAACACTGAAGCTTTCTTT. Translated: CASTLLGQSNTEAFF.

V usage is TRBV6-5 and J usage is TRBJ2-3; 14 nucleotides align to TRBD2. CDR3 length equals 16 residues. The trim removed 4 bases at V and 2 bases at J, leaving 2 bases unmatched. From germline, CDR1 is MNHEY and CDR2 SVGAGI. The CDR3 region is CASSWTSGGNTDTQYF. In DNA, the CDR3 is TGTGCCAGCAGTTGGACTAGCGGGGGGAACACAGATACGCAGTATTTT.

This chain joins TRBV12-5 and TRBJ2-2, with a possible D match to TRBD1 (6 bases). V lost 6 bases, J lost 5 bases, and 19 bases lay in between. Germline V CDR1 and CDR2: LGHNT, FRNRAP. The CDR3 runs 16 residues. This CDR3 reads CASGGTGTSRTGELFF. The CDR3 coding sequence is TGTGCTAGTGGGGGAACCGGGACATCGAGGACCGGGGAGCTGTTTTTT.

This chain uses TRBV6-1 with TRBJ2-7; TRBD2 aligns across 13 bases. Germline CDR1 reads MNHNS; CDR2 reads SASEGT. Unmatched junction bases numbered 7, after V lost 0 bases and J lost 5 bases. The CDR3 is 17 residues long. This chain's CDR3 is CASSEAGGLAGFDEQYF. The CDR3 DNA sequence: TGTGCCAGCAGTGAAGCGGGGGGACTAGCGGGATTCGACGAGCAGTACTTC.

V is TRBV7-3 and J is TRBJ2-7; D is uncertain. The ends were cut back, 2 bases at V and 6 bases at J, with 8 bases in the middle. This CDR3 is built from 12 residues. The germline CDR1 and CDR2 sequences are SGHTA and FQGTGA. This chain's CDR3 is CASSLGVGEQYF. Here the CDR3 DNA reads TGTGCCAGCAGCTTAGGAGTTGGCGAGCAGTACTTC.

The rearrangement uses TRBV4-3 and TRBJ2-1; 8 nucleotides line up with TRBD2. The CDR3 spans 16 residues. CDR1 is LGHNA, CDR2 YSLEER, per germline. Losses at the gene ends were 0 bases for V and 4 bases for J; bases not matched to a gene: 5. DNA of the CDR3: TGCGCCAGCAGCCAAGACCCGGGGGGGGATTACAATGAGCAGTTCTTC. Its protein product is CASSQDPGGDYNEQFF.

The V gene is TRBV9, the J gene TRBJ2-3; 13 bases align to TRBD2. Germline V gives CDR1 SGDLS, CDR2 YYNGEE. V shed 3 bases, J shed 7 bases, and the junction held 5 bases outside the gene matches. The CDR3 runs 15 residues. CDR3 sequence (DNA): TGTGCCAGCAGCGGTACTAGCGGGGGGGCACATACGCAGTATTTT. Protein sequence: CASSGTSGGAHTQYF. Together with reference TRBV9 and TRBJ2-3, the CDR3 gives the full variable domain: DSGVTQTPKHLITATGQRVTLRCSPRSGDLSVYWYQQSLDQGLQFLIQYYNGEERAKGNILERFSAQQFPDLHSELNLSSLELGDSALYFCASSGTSGGAHTQYFGPGTRLTVL.

This chain's CDR3 is CASSPWGQGEIYEQYF. The CDR3 DNA reads as TGTGCCAGCAGCCCATGGGGACAGGGAGAAATCTACGAGCAGTACTTC. This chain connects TRBV9 to TRBJ2-7, with 9 positions matching TRBD1. Germline V CDR1 and CDR2: SGDLS, YYNGEE. V shed 4 bases, J shed 3 bases, and the junction held 11 bases outside the gene matches. This CDR3 spans 16 amino acids. The whole variable domain, filled in from reference TRBV9 and TRBJ2-7, reads DSGVTQTPKHLITATGQRVTLRCSPRSGDLSVYWYQQSLDQGLQFLIQYYNGEERAKGNILERFSAQQFPDLHSELNLSSLELGDSALYFCASSPWGQGEIYEQYFGPGTRLTVT.

This chain connects TRBV30 to TRBJ1-1, with D tentatively TRBD1 (5 bases). Trimming took 4 bases from V and 11 from J, leaving 17 bases between them. Germline CDR1 is GTSNPN and CDR2 is SVGIG (reference sequence). The CDR3 runs to 12 residues. In DNA form, the CDR3 reads TGTGCCTGGATACAGGAAGGTTTTAACGCTTTCTTT. Amino acids: CAWIQEGFNAFF.

The chain links TRBV28 to TRBJ1-5, with 7 nucleotides matching TRBD1. V was clipped by 6 bases and J by 3 bases; unmatched bases: 11. Germline V gene sequence: CDR1 MDHEN, CDR2 SYDVKM. The CDR3 totals 16 residues. CDR3 residues: CASSAGGRGYNQPQHF. CDR3 DNA sequence: TGTGCCAGCAGCGCCGGGGGCAGGGGGTACAATCAGCCCCAGCATTTT.

The rearrangement joins TRBV4-3 to TRBJ1-2, with a possible D match to TRBD1 (5 bases). V was clipped by 1 base and J by 8 bases, with 17 bases between them. This CDR3 comprises 15 residues. The germline gives CDR1 LGHNA, CDR2 YSLEER. The CDR3 spells CASSQGPQGLGGYTF. CDR3 coding DNA: TGCGCCAGCAGCCAAGGCCCTCAGGGTCTTGGAGGCTACACCTTC.

This chain connects TRBV5-1 to TRBJ1-1, with 7 bases lining up with TRBD1. Germline CDR1 and CDR2: SGHRS and YFSETQ. V dropped 4 bases and J dropped 4; count of bases not matched to a gene: 13. The CDR3 extends over 16 amino acids. The CDR3 nucleotides read TGCGCCAGCAGCCTTACATTCTTACAGGGGTCCACTGAAGCTTTCTTT. Encoded protein: CASSLTFLQGSTEAFF.

The V call is TRBV30, the J call TRBJ1-3; a possible D gene is TRBD1 (5 bases). The germline CDR1 and CDR2 sequences are GTSNPN and SVGIG (reference sequence). V was clipped by 4 bases and J by 4 bases, with 23 bases between them. The CDR3 totals 17 residues. As DNA, the CDR3 is TGTGCCTGGATCGGGCTGGGGTTTCGGGGGTCCGGAAACACCATATATTTT. Translated, it gives CAWIGLGFRGSGNTIYF.

CDR3 bases: TGTGCCGTCACCCTTGACCCGACCGGGACTAGCGGGAGGGTGTCCTGGAATGAGCAGTTCTTC. Amino acid sequence: CAVTLDPTGTSGRVSWNEQFF. This rearrangement joins TRBV30 to TRBJ2-1, with 16 bases aligning to TRBD2. V gave up 8 bases and J gave up 7 bases; unmatched junction bases: 26. Germline V gene sequence: CDR1 GTSNPN, CDR2 SVGIG (reference sequence). The CDR3 consists of 21 residues.

The chain uses TRBV6-1 and TRBJ2-7; D gene ambiguous. The CDR3 extends over 12 amino acids. CDR1 MNHNS and CDR2 SASEGT come from the germline V gene. The V gene lost 7 bases and the J gene lost 4 bases, with 11 bases spanning the gap. In DNA, the CDR3 is TGTGCCAGCACATACGGAGCGTACGAGCAGTACTTC. As protein: CASTYGAYEQYF.

V and J are TRBV5-1 and TRBJ1-1, with D possibly matching TRBD1 (5 bases). Germline CDR1 SGHRS, CDR2 YFSETQ. V lost 0 bases to trimming and J lost 4 bases, with 13 bases between them. The CDR3 has 15 amino acids. The CDR3, as DNA: TGCGCCAGCAGCTTGGTAGGGGATTTAGGCACTGAAGCTTTCTTT. Protein product: CASSLVGDLGTEAFF.

The J gene is TRBJ1-1, the V gene TRBV12-5, with TRBD1 as a possible D gene (5 bases). The CDR3 runs to 14 residues. V shed 2 bases and J shed 6 bases, with 13 bases lying between them. CDR1 is LGHNT and CDR2 is FRNRAP in the germline V gene. CDR3 sequence: CASGLSGRLAEAFF. CDR3 DNA sequence: TGTGCTAGTGGTTTGTCAGGGAGGTTAGCTGAAGCTTTCTTT.

This chain uses TRBV6-5 with TRBJ2-7; tentatively, D is TRBD2 (5 bases). Trimming removed 6 bases at V and 2 bases at J, with 17 bases between. This CDR3 region has 15 residues. Germline V gene data show CDR1 as MNHEY and CDR2 as SVGAGI. CDR3 residues: CASRLTGFSAYEQYF. CDR3 nucleotides: TGTGCCAGCAGGTTAACGGGATTCTCAGCCTACGAGCAGTACTTC.

The chain combines TRBV5-1 with TRBJ1-1; D unresolved. The CDR3 runs 13 residues. V lost 4 bases, J lost 1 base, and 8 bases lay in between. Germline assignment: CDR1 SGHRS and CDR2 YFSETQ. CDR3 residues: CASSVSGNTEAFF. CDR3 coding DNA: TGCGCCAGCAGCGTCTCAGGGAACACTGAAGCTTTCTTT.

The V call is TRBV28, the J call TRBJ2-5, with D unresolved. The germline V gene has CDR1 MDHEN and CDR2 SYDVKM. Trimming removed 5 bases from V and 0 bases from J, with 4 bases in between. The CDR3 is 12 residues long. CDR3 in DNA: TGTGCCAGCAGTACATACCAAGAGACCCAGTACTTC. Translating gives CASSTYQETQYF. Variable domain in full (rest from reference TRBV28 and TRBJ2-5): DVKVTQSSRYLVKRTGEKVFLECVQDMDHENMFWYRQDPGLGLRLIYFSYDVKMKEKGDIPEGYSVSREKKERFSLILESASTNQTSMYLCASSTYQETQYFGPGTRLLVL.

The rearrangement joins TRBV6-4 to TRBJ1-1; D is undetermined. Per germline, CDR1 MRHNA and CDR2 SNTAGT. V dropped 0 bases and J dropped 3 bases, with 8 bases sitting between them. This CDR3 comprises 14 residues. The CDR3, as DNA: TGTGCCAGCAGTGACTCGTGGGGAGACACTGAAGCTTTCTTT. Translation: CASSDSWGDTEAFF.

This sequence joins TRBV6-6 and TRBJ1-5, with D tentatively TRBD1 (6 bases). The CDR3 is 14 amino acids. Germline assignment: CDR1 MNHNY and CDR2 SVGAGI (reference sequence). With 7 bases removed from V and 5 bases from J, the gap between germline ends came to 15 bases. CDR3 loop: CASKGGGGHQPQHF. DNA for the CDR3: TGTGCCAGCAAGGGAGGGGGAGGACATCAGCCCCAGCATTTT.

This chain uses TRBV7-2 with TRBJ2-1; possibly TRBD2 for D (6 bases). Trimming removed 0 bases at V and 12 bases at J, with 12 bases between. This CDR3 region has 13 residues. Germline CDR1 SGHTA, CDR2 FQGNSA. The CDR3 coding sequence is TGTGCCAGCAGCTTAGCGCAGACTAGTCTGCAGTTCTTC. It translates to CASSLAQTSLQFF.